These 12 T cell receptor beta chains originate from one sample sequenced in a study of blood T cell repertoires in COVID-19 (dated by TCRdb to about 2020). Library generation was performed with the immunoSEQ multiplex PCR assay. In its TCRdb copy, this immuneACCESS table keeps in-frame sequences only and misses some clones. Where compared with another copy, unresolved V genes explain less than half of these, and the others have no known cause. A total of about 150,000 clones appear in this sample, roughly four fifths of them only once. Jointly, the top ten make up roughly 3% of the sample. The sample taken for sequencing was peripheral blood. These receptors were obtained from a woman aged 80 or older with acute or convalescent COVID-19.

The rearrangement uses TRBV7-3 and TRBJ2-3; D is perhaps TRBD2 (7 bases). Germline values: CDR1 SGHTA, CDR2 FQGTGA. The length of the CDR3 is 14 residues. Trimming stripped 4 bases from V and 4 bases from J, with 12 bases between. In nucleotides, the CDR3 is TGTGCCAGCAGCTCCGGGGGGCCCGCAGATACGCAGTATTTT. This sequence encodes CASSSGGPADTQYF.

The CDR3 DNA reads TGTGCCAGCAGTGGGTCGGACAGGGCGGATTATGGCTACACCTTC. Translating gives CASSGSDRADYGYTF. The chain links TRBV2 to TRBJ1-2, with 8 bases that match TRBD1. With 4 bases clipped from V and 5 bases from J, the junction kept 9 bases outside the gene matches. The CDR3 sequence is 15 residues long. CDR1 is SNHLY and CDR2 is FYNNEI in the germline V gene.

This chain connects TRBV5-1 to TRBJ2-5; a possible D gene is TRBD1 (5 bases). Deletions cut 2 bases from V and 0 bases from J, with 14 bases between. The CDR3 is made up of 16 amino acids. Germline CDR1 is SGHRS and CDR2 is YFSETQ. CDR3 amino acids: CASSFPQGSYQETQYF. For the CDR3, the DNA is TGCGCCAGCAGCTTTCCCCAGGGCTCGTACCAAGAGACCCAGTACTTC. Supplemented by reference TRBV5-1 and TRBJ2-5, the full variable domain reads KAGVTQTPRYLIKTRGQQVTLSCSPISGHRSVSWYQQTPGQGLQFLFEYFSETQRNKGNFPGRFSGRQFSNSRSEMNVSTLELGDSALYLCASSFPQGSYQETQYFGPGTRLLVL.

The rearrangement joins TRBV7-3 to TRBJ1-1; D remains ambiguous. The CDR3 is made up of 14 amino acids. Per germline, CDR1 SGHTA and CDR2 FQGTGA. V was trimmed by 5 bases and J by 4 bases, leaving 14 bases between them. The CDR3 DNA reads TGTGCCAGCAGCCCCCCCTTGTTCGGCACTGAAGCTTTCTTT. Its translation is CASSPPLFGTEAFF. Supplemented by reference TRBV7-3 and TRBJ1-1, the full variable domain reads GAGVSQTPSNKVTEKGKYVELRCDPISGHTALYWYRQSLGQGPEFLIYFQGTGAADDSGLPNDRFFAVRPEGSVSTLKIQRTERGDSAVYLCASSPPLFGTEAFFGQGTRLTVV.

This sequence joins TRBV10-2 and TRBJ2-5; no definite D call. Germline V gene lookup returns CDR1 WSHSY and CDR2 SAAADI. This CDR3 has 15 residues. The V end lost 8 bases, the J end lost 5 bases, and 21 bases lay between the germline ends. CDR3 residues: CASGSPVRMGETQYF. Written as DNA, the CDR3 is TGCGCCAGCGGGTCCCCGGTGCGAATGGGCGAGACCCAGTACTTC.

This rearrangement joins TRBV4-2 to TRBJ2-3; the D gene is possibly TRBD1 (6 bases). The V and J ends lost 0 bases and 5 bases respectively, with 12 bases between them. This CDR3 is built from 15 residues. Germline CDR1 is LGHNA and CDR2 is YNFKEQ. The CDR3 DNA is TGTGCCAGCAGCCAAGAGGGTCAGGGGAGAGATACGCAGTATTTT. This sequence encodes CASSQEGQGRDTQYF.

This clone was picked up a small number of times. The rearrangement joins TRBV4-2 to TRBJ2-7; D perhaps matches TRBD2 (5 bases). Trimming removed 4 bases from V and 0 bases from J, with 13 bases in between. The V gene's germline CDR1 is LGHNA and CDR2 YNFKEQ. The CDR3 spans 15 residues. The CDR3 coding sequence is TGTGCCAGCAGCCTCAAAGAGGGCCGCTCCTACGAGCAGTACTTC. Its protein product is CASSLKEGRSYEQYF.

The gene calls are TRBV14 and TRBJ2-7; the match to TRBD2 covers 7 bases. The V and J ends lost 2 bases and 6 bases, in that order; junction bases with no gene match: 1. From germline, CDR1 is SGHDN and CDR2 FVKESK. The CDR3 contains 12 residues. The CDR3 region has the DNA TGTGCCAGCAGCCAATGGGGGGGCGAGCAGTACTTC. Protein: CASSQWGGEQYF.

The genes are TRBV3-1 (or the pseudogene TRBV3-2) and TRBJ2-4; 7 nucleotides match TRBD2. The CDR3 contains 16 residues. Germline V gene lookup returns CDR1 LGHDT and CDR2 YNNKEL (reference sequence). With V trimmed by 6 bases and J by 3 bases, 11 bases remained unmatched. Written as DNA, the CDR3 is TGTGCCAGCAGTTTGCCGGGAGGACGGTACAAAAACATTCAGTACTTC. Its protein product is CASSLPGGRYKNIQYF.

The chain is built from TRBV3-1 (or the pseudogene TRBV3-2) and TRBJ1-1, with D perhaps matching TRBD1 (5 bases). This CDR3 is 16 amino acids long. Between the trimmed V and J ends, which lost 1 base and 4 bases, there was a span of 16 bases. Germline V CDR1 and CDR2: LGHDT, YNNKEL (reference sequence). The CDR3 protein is CASSQVGTRTFTEAFF. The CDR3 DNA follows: TGTGCCAGCAGCCAAGTGGGCACCCGGACATTCACTGAAGCTTTCTTT.

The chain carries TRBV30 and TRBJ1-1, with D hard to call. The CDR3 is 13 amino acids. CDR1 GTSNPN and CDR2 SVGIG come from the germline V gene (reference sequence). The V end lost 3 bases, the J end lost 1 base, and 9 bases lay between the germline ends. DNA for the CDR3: TGTGCCTGGAGGAGGCAGCCGAACACTGAAGCTTTCTTT. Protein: CAWRRQPNTEAFF.

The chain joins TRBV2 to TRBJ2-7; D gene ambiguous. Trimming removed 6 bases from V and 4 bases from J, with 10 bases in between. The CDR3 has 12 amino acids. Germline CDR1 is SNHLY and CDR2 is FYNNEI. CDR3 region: CASRAVSYEQYF. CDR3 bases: TGTGCCAGCAGGGCCGTGTCGTACGAGCAGTACTTC.